The 29 T cell receptor beta chains below were found in one sample sequenced in a study of blood T cell repertoires in COVID-19. The assay was immunoSEQ multiplex PCR, and TCRdb's table has in-frame clones only and misses some. Of some 200,000 clones detected, around 84% appear once; the ten largest clones hold 2.5% to 3.5%. The sample was peripheral blood. All receptors derive from a middle-aged man with active or convalescent COVID-19.

This clone was detected only a few times. The J gene is TRBJ1-4, the V gene TRBV4-1; tentatively, D is TRBD1 (5 bases). This CDR3 spans 13 amino acids. Trimming removed 4 bases at V and 8 bases at J, with 11 bases between. Per germline, CDR1 MGHRA and CDR2 YSYEKL. In DNA form, the CDR3 reads TGCGCCAGCAGCCTGCAGGGTGGCGAAAAACTGTTTTTT. Translating it yields CASSLQGGEKLFF.

V is TRBV11-2 and J is TRBJ2-7, with 9 bases matching TRBD1. CDR3 length: 15 amino acids. From germline, CDR1 is SGHAT and CDR2 FQNNGV. V was clipped by 7 bases and J by 6 bases; unmatched bases: 13. CDR3 region: CASTLYTGQGLEQYF. The CDR3 nucleotides are TGTGCCAGCACCCTTTACACGGGACAGGGCCTCGAGCAGTACTTC.

The J gene is TRBJ2-1, the V gene TRBV6-4; 11 nucleotides match TRBD2. The CDR3 runs 14 residues. Germline trimming cut 0 bases from V and 12 bases from J; bases unmatched to any gene: 4. Germline lookup yields CDR1 MRHNA and CDR2 SNTAGT. Written as DNA, the CDR3 is TGTGCCAGCAGTGACTCGCCCCTAGCGGGGGGGCAGTTCTTC. Translated, it gives CASSDSPLAGGQFF.

The chain links TRBV5-5 to TRBJ2-7; D might be TRBD1 (6 bases). The CDR3 has 14 residues. V lost 0 bases and J lost 5, with 12 bases in between. The germline V gene encodes CDR1 SGHKS and CDR2 YYEKEE (reference sequence). CDR3 residues: CASSLAAGVDEQYF. In DNA form, the CDR3 reads TGTGCCAGCAGCTTGGCTGCAGGGGTAGACGAGCAGTACTTC.

This clone was observed once. This rearrangement joins TRBV5-1 to TRBJ2-5; D is possibly TRBD1 (5 bases). Germline V gives CDR1 SGHRS, CDR2 YFSETQ. Trimming removed 4 bases at V and 2 bases at J, with 15 bases between. CDR3 size: 15 residues. DNA for the CDR3: TGCGCCAGCAGCCCCTCACCTGACAGACAAGAGACCCAGTACTTC. It codes for CASSPSPDRQETQYF.

With regard to this clone: Other DNA sequences in this sample translate to the same CDR3. The CDR3 DNA follows: TGTGCCAGCAGTGAGGGAGAAAACACTGAAGCTTTCTTT. It encodes CASSEGENTEAFF. The rearrangement links TRBV6-4 to TRBJ1-1; D is ambiguous. The CDR3 runs to 13 residues. Germline V gives CDR1 MRHNA, CDR2 SNTAGT. Trimming shortened V by 3 bases and J by 2 bases, and 7 bases separated the two germline ends.

The sample holds one count of this clone. The chain combines TRBV11-2 with TRBJ1-2; 8 bases are a match to TRBD1. CDR1 and CDR2 (germline): SGHAT, FQNNGV. This CDR3 region has 16 residues. V was pared by 1 base and J by 1 base, with 5 bases of the junction left unmatched. The CDR3 sequence is CASSLGDRSFNYGYTF. The CDR3, as DNA: TGTGCCAGCAGCTTAGGGGACAGGAGTTTTAACTATGGCTACACCTTC.

The DNA of the CDR3 is TGCGCCAGCAGCCACTCCGGGGGCGAGCAGTACTTC. It is translated as CASSHSGGEQYF. This chain uses TRBV10-2 with TRBJ2-7, with a tentative D call TRBD2 (6 bases). V lost 6 bases and J lost 6, with 12 bases in between. Germline V lookup: CDR1 WSHSY, CDR2 SAAADI. This CDR3 comprises 12 residues.

The chain is built from TRBV3-1 (or the pseudogene TRBV3-2) and TRBJ2-7; D is uncertain. The germline V gene has CDR1 LGHDT and CDR2 YNNKEL (reference sequence). CDR3 length: 15 residues. V lost 1 base and J 3 bases, leaving 13 bases between the germline ends. Here the CDR3 reads CASSQAGSLNYEQYF. CDR3 nucleotides: TGTGCCAGCAGCCAAGCTGGCAGTTTGAACTACGAGCAGTACTTC.

The rearrangement links TRBV5-1 to TRBJ2-5; 15 nucleotides line up with TRBD2. Germline V lookup: CDR1 SGHRS, CDR2 YFSETQ. Trimming at V came to 4 bases and at J to 3 bases, leaving 7 bases not matched to a gene. The CDR3 totals 17 residues. As DNA, the CDR3 is TGCGCCAGCAGCCCCGGACTAGCGGGGGGGCCTGAAGAGACCCAGTACTTC. This encodes CASSPGLAGGPEETQYF.

This chain uses TRBV11-2 with TRBJ1-4; perhaps TRBD1 as D (5 bases). The CDR3 length is 16 residues. Per the germline V gene, CDR1 is SGHAT and CDR2 is FQNNGV. Trimming stripped 1 base from V and 0 bases from J, with 9 bases between. The DNA of the CDR3 is TGTGCCAGCAGCTTAGGGCGGGGCGCAACTAATGAAAAACTGTTTTTT. Translation: CASSLGRGATNEKLFF. The whole variable domain, remainder taken from reference TRBV11-2 and TRBJ1-4, is EAGVAQSPRYKIIEKRQSVAFWCNPISGHATLYWYQQILGQGPKLLIQFQNNGVVDDSQLPKDRFSAERLKGVDSTLKIQPAKLEDSAVYLCASSLGRGATNEKLFFGSGTQLSVL.

The rearrangement uses TRBV30 and TRBJ2-7; 10 positions agree with TRBD1. The V and J ends lost 0 bases and 5 bases, in that order; junction bases with no gene match: 7. This CDR3 has 15 residues. Germline V CDR1 and CDR2: GTSNPN, SVGIG (reference sequence). CDR3 coding DNA: TGTGCCTGGAGTGTACAGGGACAGGGGAGCCACGAGCAGTACTTC. This gives the protein CAWSVQGQGSHEQYF.

This clone was recorded a few times. J is TRBJ2-1 and V is TRBV7-8; TRBD1 aligns across 9 bases. There are 13 residues in the CDR3. V was clipped by 1 base and J by 10 bases; unmatched bases: 2. Germline CDR1 reads SGHVS; CDR2 reads FQNEAQ. The DNA of the CDR3 is TGTGCCAGCAGCTTAGACAGGGGGCGGGAGCAGTTCTTC. This encodes CASSLDRGREQFF.

V and J are TRBV29-1 and TRBJ1-2, with D possibly TRBD1 on 5 matching bases. Germline assignment: CDR1 SQVTM and CDR2 ANQGSEA. The CDR3 extends over 16 amino acids. V lost 0 bases and J lost 0, with 14 bases in between. The CDR3 nucleotides read TGCAGCGTTGAAGATCTCAGCGGGGGGGCTAACTATGGCTACACCTTC. This encodes CSVEDLSGGANYGYTF. The entire variable domain, with the rest obtained from reference TRBV29-1 and TRBJ1-2, is as follows: SAVISQKPSRDICQRGTSLTIQCQVDSQVTMMFWYRQQPGQSLTLIATANQGSEATYESGFVIDKFPISRPNLTFSTLTVSNMSPEDSSIYLCSVEDLSGGANYGYTFGSGTRLTVV.

The J gene is TRBJ2-1, the V gene TRBV6-6, with a possible D match to TRBD2 (6 bases). Germline CDR1 reads MNHNY; CDR2 reads SVGAGI (reference sequence). Trimming took 8 bases from V and 8 from J, leaving 22 bases between them. The CDR3 is 15 residues long. The chain's CDR3 is CASRRDWGTVDEQFF. The CDR3 DNA sequence: TGTGCCAGCCGCCGGGACTGGGGTACAGTCGATGAGCAGTTCTTC.

The chain links TRBV4-1 to TRBJ2-1, with a weak D call TRBD1 (5 bases). Trimming cost V 8 bases and J 6 bases, with 11 bases left between them. The CDR3 spans 12 residues. Looked up from germline, CDR1 is MGHRA and CDR2 is YSYEKL. The CDR3 reads CASVGLTNEQFF. Written as DNA, the CDR3 is TGCGCCAGCGTGGGGCTTACCAATGAGCAGTTCTTC.

This clone was detected only once. CDR3 in DNA: TGTGCCAGCCGGGTAGACTTTAACTCCTACAATGAGCAGTTCTTC. It specifies CASRVDFNSYNEQFF. The chain couples TRBV7-8 to TRBJ2-1; no reliable D call. This CDR3 is 15 amino acids long. V was clipped by 8 bases and J by 0 bases, with 14 bases between them. CDR1 SGHVS and CDR2 FQNEAQ come from the germline V gene.

This clone was counted a few times. V gene TRBV9 combines with J gene TRBJ1-5; D possibly corresponds to TRBD1 (5 bases). Trimming left V 3 bases short and J 1 base short, with 8 bases between. Germline-derived CDR1 and CDR2 are SGDLS and YYNGEE. This CDR3 has 14 residues. In DNA, the CDR3 is TGTGCCAGCAGCGCTTCAGGGAGCAATCAGCCCCAGCATTTT. Its protein is CASSASGSNQPQHF.

This clone showed up just a few times. The CDR3 DNA is TGTGCCACCAGCAGAGTCCGGGAAGGAGATCGCTCTGGAAACACCATATATTTT. The encoded protein is CATSRVREGDRSGNTIYF. The chain carries TRBV15 and TRBJ1-3; D not resolved. This CDR3 spans 18 amino acids. The germline V gene encodes CDR1 LNHNV and CDR2 YYDKDF (reference sequence). The V and J ends lost 1 base and 0 bases respectively, with 16 bases between them. The full variable domain, with the rest looked up from reference TRBV15 and TRBJ1-3, is DAMVIQNPRYQVTQFGKPVTLSCSQTLNHNVMYWYQQKSSQAPKLLFHYYDKDFNNEADTPDNFQSRRPNTSFCFLDIRSPGLGDTAMYLCATSRVREGDRSGNTIYFGEGSWLTVV.

The chain is built from TRBV3-1 (or the pseudogene TRBV3-2) and TRBJ2-7; D not resolved. Germline assignment: CDR1 LGHDT and CDR2 YNNKEL (reference sequence). This CDR3 contains 17 residues. V was clipped by 1 base and J by 0 bases, with 16 bases between them. Here the CDR3 reads CASSQVPTSPSSYEQYF. Here the CDR3 DNA reads TGTGCCAGCAGCCAAGTCCCGACAAGTCCAAGCTCCTACGAGCAGTACTTC.

This clone appeared a single time. V and J are TRBV29-1 and TRBJ2-3; D possibly corresponds to TRBD1 (7 bases). V was pared by 5 bases and J by 3 bases, with 12 bases between. Germline assignment: CDR1 SQVTM and CDR2 ANQGSEA. This CDR3 is built from 13 residues. The CDR3 DNA follows: TGCAGCGTTCAGGGGGGTTGGACAGATACGCAGTATTTT. This gives the protein CSVQGGWTDTQYF.

The chain links TRBV24-1 to TRBJ2-5; 10 nucleotides align to TRBD1. After removal of 3 bases from V and 5 bases from J, the junction contained 8 bases not matched to a gene. Germline V gene sequence: CDR1 KGHDR, CDR2 SFDVKD. The CDR3 runs 16 residues. The CDR3 DNA follows: TGTGCCACCAGTGATGGGGACAGGGGCGTGCAGGAGACCCAGTACTTC. It yields the protein CATSDGDRGVQETQYF.

This rearrangement joins TRBV10-3 to TRBJ1-1, with 10 bases identical to TRBD1. This CDR3 region has 16 residues. The germline V gene has CDR1 ENHRY and CDR2 SYGVKD. V dropped 0 bases and J dropped 1; count of bases not matched to a gene: 2. CDR3 DNA: TGTGCCATCAGTGAGTCGGACAGGGGGGGGAACACTGAAGCTTTCTTT. Translated, it gives CAISESDRGGNTEAFF.

The sample holds a few counts of this clone. The chain is built from TRBV18 and TRBJ2-7, with a tentative D call TRBD1 (6 bases). From germline, CDR1 is KGHSH and CDR2 LQKENI. Trimming left V 5 bases short and J 6 bases short, with 14 bases between. The CDR3 covers 13 residues. CDR3: CASSANRVSEQYF. CDR3 bases: TGTGCCAGCTCAGCGAACAGGGTATCCGAGCAGTACTTC. The full variable domain, completed using reference TRBV18 and TRBJ2-7, is NAGVMQNPRHLVRRRGQEARLRCSPMKGHSHVYWYRQLPEEGLKFMVYLQKENIIDESGMPKERFSAEFPKEGPSILRIQQVVRGDSAAYFCASSANRVSEQYFGPGTRLTVT.

The chain uses TRBV27 and TRBJ1-5; D is undetermined. V lost 6 bases and J 4 bases, leaving 13 bases between the germline ends. The V gene's germline CDR1 is MNHEY and CDR2 SMNVEV (reference sequence). The CDR3 consists of 14 residues. The CDR3 loop reads CASSPTSLNQPQHF. For the CDR3, the DNA is TGTGCCAGCAGCCCGACTAGCCTGAATCAGCCCCAGCATTTT.

This clone was detected once. The V call is TRBV12-3 or TRBV12-4, the J call TRBJ1-1; a weak D match, TRBD1 (5 bases). The CDR3 length is 13 residues. Trimming shortened V by 5 bases and J by 7 bases, and 14 bases separated the two germline ends. Here the CDR3 reads CASSLQGLGEAFF. The CDR3 nucleotides are TGTGCCAGCAGTCTTCAGGGTCTCGGTGAAGCTTTCTTT.

Regarding this clone: At one boundary the junction diverges from the germline segment, which might be a read error. The chain is built from TRBV5-1 and TRBJ2-3; 7 nucleotides align to TRBD2. This CDR3 region has 14 residues. CDR1 is SGHRS and CDR2 is YFSETQ in the germline V gene. For the CDR3, the DNA is TGCGCCAGCAGCTTCCTGCCCCCCGGGGGGTACGCAGTATTT. Its translation is CASSFLPPGGYAVF.

This chain connects TRBV19 to TRBJ1-1, with TRBD1 matching over 8 bases. The germline CDR1 and CDR2 sequences are LNHDA and SQIVND (reference sequence). V lost 9 bases, J lost 8 bases, and 2 bases stayed unmatched. The CDR3 consists of 10 residues. The CDR3 DNA follows: TGTGCCAGCCGGGACAGGGAAGCTTTCTTT. It is translated as CASRDREAFF.

The chain is built from TRBV2 and TRBJ1-1, with unresolved D. The CDR3 sequence is 13 residues long. Germline CDR1 reads SNHLY; CDR2 reads FYNNEI. V was shortened by 4 bases and J by 4 bases, with 10 bases between the two germline ends. CDR3 DNA sequence: TGTGCCAGCAGTGCGGACTTAGGCACTGAAGCTTTCTTT. Its translation is CASSADLGTEAFF.